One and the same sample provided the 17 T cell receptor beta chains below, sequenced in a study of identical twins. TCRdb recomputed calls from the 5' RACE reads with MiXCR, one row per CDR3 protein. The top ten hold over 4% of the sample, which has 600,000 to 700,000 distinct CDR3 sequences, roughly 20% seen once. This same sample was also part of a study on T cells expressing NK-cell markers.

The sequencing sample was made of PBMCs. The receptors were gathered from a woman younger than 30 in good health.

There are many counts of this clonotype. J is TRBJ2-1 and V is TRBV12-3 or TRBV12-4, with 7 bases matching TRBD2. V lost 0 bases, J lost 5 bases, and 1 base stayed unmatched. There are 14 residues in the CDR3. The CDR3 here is CASSLAGGNNEQFF. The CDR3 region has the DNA TGTGCCAGCAGTTTAGCGGGGGGGAACAATGAGCAGTTCTTC.

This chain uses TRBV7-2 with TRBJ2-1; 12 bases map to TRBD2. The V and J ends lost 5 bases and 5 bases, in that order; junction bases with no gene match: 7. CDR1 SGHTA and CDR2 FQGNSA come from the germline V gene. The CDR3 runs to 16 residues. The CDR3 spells CASSPRLAGGNNEQFF. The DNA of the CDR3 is TGTGCCAGCAGCCCGAGGCTAGCGGGAGGGAACAATGAGCAGTTCTTC.

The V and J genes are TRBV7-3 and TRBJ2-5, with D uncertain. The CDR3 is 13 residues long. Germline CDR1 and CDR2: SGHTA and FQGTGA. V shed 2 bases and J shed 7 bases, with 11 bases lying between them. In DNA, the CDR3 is TGTGCCAGCAGCTTAGGTTGGAAGGGGACCCAGTACTTC. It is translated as CASSLGWKGTQYF.

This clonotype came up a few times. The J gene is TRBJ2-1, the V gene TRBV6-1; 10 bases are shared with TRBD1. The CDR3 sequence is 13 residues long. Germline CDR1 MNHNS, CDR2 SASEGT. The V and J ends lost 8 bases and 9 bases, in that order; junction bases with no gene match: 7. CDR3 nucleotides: TGTGCCAGCCGGGACAGGGGATTAGTTGAGCAGTTCTTC. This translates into CASRDRGLVEQFF.

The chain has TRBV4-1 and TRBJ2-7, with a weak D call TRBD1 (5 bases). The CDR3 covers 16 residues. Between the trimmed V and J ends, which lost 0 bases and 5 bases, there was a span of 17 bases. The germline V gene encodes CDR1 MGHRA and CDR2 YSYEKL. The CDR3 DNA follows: TGCGCCAGCAGCCAAGAGGTGGCTCCTAAAGGGGACGAGCAGTACTTC. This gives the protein CASSQEVAPKGDEQYF.

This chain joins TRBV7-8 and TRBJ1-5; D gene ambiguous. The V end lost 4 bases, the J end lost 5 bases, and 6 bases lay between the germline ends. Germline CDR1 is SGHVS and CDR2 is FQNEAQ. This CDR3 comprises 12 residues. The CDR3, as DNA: TGTGCCAGCAGCTCCCACTATCAGCCCCAGCATTTT. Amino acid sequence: CASSSHYQPQHF. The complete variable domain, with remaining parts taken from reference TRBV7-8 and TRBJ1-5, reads GAGVSQSPRYKVAKRGQDVALRCDPISGHVSLFWYQQALGQGPEFLTYFQNEAQLDKSGLPSDRFFAERPEGSVSTLKIQRTQQEDSAVYLCASSSHYQPQHFGDGTRLSIL.

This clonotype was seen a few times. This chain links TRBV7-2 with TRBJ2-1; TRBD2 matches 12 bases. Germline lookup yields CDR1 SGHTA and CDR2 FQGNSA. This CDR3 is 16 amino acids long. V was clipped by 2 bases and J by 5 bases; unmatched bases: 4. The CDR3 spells CASSLTSGGLNNEQFF. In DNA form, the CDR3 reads TGTGCCAGCAGCTTAACTAGCGGGGGGTTAAACAATGAGCAGTTCTTC.

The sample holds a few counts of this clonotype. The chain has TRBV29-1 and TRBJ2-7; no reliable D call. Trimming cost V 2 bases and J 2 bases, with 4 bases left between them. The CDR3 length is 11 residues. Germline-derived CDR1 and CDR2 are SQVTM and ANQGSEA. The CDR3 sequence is CSVEKTYEQYF. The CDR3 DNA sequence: TGCAGCGTTGAAAAAACCTACGAGCAGTACTTC.

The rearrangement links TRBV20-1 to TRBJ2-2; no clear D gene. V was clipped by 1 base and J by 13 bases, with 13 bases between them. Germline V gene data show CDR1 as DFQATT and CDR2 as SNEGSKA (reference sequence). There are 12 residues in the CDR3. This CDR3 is CSARGEAPGLFF. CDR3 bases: TGCAGTGCTAGAGGAGAGGCACCAGGGCTGTTTTTT.

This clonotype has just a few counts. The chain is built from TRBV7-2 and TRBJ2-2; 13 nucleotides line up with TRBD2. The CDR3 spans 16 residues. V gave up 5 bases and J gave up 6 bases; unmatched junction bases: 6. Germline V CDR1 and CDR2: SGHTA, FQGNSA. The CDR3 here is CASSPRLAGGSGELFF. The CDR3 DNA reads TGTGCCAGCAGCCCCAGACTAGCGGGAGGATCCGGGGAGCTGTTTTTT.

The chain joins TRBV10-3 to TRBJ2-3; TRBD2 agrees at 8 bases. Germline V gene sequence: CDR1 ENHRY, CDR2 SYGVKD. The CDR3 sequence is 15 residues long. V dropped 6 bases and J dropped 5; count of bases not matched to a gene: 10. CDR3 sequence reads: CAISTLGRGGDTQYF. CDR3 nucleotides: TGTGCCATCAGCACCCTCGGGAGGGGGGGAGATACGCAGTATTTT.

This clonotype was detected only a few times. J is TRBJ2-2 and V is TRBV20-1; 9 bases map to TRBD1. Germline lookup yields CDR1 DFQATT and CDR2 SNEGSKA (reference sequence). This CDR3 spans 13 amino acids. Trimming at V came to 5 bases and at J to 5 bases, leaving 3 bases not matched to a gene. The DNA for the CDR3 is TGCAGTGCTCAACAGGGGGCTACCGGGGAGCTGTTTTTT. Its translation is CSAQQGATGELFF.

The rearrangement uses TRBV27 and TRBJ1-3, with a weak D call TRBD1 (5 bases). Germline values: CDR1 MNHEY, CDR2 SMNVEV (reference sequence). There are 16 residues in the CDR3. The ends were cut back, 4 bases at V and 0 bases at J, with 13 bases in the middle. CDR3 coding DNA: TGTGCCAGCAGTTCCTACGGGGCCAACTCTGGAAACACCATATATTTT. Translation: CASSSYGANSGNTIYF.

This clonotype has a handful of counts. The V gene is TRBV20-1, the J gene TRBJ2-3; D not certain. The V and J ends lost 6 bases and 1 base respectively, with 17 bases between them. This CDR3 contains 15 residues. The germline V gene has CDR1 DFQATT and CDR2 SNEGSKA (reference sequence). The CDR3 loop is CSASDINRGTDTQYF. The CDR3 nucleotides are TGCAGTGCCTCCGATATCAACCGGGGCACAGATACGCAGTATTTT.

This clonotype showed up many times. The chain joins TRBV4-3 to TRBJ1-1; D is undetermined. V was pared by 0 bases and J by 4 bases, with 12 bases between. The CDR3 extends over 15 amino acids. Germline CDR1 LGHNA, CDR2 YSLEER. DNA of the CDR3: TGCGCCAGCAGCCAAGAAGCCTGGGCAGGCACTGAAGCTTTCTTT. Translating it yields CASSQEAWAGTEAFF.

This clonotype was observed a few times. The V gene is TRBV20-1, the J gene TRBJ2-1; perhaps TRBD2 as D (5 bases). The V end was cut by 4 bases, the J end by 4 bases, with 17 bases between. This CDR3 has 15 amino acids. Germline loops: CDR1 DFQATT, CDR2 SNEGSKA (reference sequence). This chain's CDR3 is CSATQGSGTYNEQFF. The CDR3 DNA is TGCAGTGCTACCCAAGGGAGTGGAACATACAATGAGCAGTTCTTC.

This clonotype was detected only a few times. CDR3 sequence reads: CATSVRTSEEETQYF. The CDR3 DNA is TGTGCCACCAGCGTACGGACTAGCGAGGAAGAGACCCAGTACTTC. The chain recombines TRBV15 with TRBJ2-5; 9 nucleotides agree with TRBD2. The CDR3 spans 15 residues. Trimming removed 5 bases from V and 3 bases from J; junction bases left unmatched: 7. Germline CDR1 LNHNV, CDR2 YYDKDF (reference sequence).